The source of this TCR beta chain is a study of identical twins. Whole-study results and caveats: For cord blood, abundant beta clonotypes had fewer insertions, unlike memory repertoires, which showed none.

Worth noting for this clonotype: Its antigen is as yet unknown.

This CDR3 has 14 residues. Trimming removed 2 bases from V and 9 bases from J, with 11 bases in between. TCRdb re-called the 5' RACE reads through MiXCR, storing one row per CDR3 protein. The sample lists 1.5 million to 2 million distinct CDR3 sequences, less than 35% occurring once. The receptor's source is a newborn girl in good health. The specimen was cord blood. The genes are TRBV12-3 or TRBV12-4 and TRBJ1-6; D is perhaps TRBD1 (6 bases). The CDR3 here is CASSLQGLGSPLHF. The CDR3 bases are TGTGCCAGCAGTTTACAGGGGTTGGGTTCACCCCTCCACTTT.